Given below is one T cell receptor beta chain in context. Its antigen is currently unknown. The CDR3 consists of 15 residues. V lost 2 bases and J 1 base, leaving 12 bases between the germline ends. CDR1 and CDR2 (germline): SGHTS, YDEGEE. The deep-level immunoSEQ assay was used. Method: immunoSEQ multiplex PCR; TCRdb's copy keeps in-frame clones and lacks some. The sample shows about 380,000 clones, about 96% of them seen only once. The sample comes from a study of shared clonotypes between healthy human individuals. Broader study findings: Non-shared clonotypes showed lower generation probabilities than clonotypes common to all four donors.

The sequence was collected from a man aged 30 to 45 in good health. Specimen: memory CD8+ T cells sorted from blood. Subset described: CD45RO+ cells pooled with CCR7-negative TemRA cells. V is TRBV5-8 and J is TRBJ2-5, with D perhaps matching TRBD2 (5 bases). CDR3 loop: CASSFGAGSQETQYF. Written as DNA, the CDR3 is TGTGCCAGCAGCTTTGGCGCGGGCAGCCAAGAGACCCAGTACTTC.